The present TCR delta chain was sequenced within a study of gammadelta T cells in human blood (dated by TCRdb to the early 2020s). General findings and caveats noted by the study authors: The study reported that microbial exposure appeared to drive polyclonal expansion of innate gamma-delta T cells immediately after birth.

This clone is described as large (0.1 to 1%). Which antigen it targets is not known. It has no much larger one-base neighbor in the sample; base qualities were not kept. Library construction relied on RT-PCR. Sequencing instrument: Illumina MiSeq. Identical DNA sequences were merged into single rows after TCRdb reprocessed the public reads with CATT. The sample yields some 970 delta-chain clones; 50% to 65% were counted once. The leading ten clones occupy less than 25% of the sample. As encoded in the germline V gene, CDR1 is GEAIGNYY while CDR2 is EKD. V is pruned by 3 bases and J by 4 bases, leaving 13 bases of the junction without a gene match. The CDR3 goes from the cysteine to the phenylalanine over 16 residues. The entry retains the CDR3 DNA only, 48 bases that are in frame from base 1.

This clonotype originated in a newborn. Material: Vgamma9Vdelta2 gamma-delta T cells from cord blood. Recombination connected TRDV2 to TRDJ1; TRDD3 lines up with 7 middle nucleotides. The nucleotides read TGTGCCTGTGACTCTCGGATGGGGGACAAGGTCGATAAACTCATCTTT. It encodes CACDSRMGDKVDKLIF.